A selection of T cell receptor beta chains follows, all from one sample in a study of blood T cell repertoires in COVID-19. Profiling relied on immunoSEQ multiplex PCR, and the TCRdb table lists in-frame clones only, not all of them. The data contain tens of thousands of clones, under 85% of them singletons. Specimen: peripheral blood. The receptors were sampled from a human donor in a cohort sampled during active COVID-19. The CDR3 runs from the conserved cysteine through the conserved F or W. A D gene is named only where the DNA matches it firmly. Not all rows give a size; the values are once, few, many and, for expanded clones, a class.

>14|NA|TRBJ2-5|TRBV7-2|TRBD1
TGTGCCAGCAGCCTAGGGACAGGCCAAGAGACCCAGTACTTC
CASSLGTGQETQYF
>17|NA|TRBJ2-5|TRBV11-2|NA
TGTGCCAGCAGCTTAGGTCCCACAGGGTCGGGACAAGAGACCCAGTACTTC
CASSLGPTGSGQETQYF
>13|NA|TRBJ1-1|TRBV4-1|NA
TGCGCCAGCAGCCAAGATCAGGAGGGGAGTGTATTCTTT
CASSQDQEGSVFF
>14|NA|TRBJ2-7|TRBV25-1|NA
TGTGCCAGCAGTGAATCCCCGACATCCTACGAGCAGTACTTC
CASSESPTSYEQYF
>13|NA|TRBJ2-5|TRBV6-5|NA
TGTGCCAGCAGCTCGATGAGAGAAGAGACCCAGTACTTC
CASSSMREETQYF
>14|NA|TRBJ1-1|TRBV5-4|TRBD1
TGTGCCAGCAGCTGGGGACAGGGAGATACTGAAGCTTTCTTT
CASSWGQGDTEAFF
>12|NA|TRBJ2-4|TRBV7-9|NA
TGTGCCAGCAGCCGCTCATCGGACATTCAGTACTTC
CASSRSSDIQYF
>15|NA|TRBJ2-7|TRBV5-1|TRBD2
TGCGCCAGCAGCTTTCGGCGGGGGGCCTCCTACGAGCAGTACTTC
CASSFRRGASYEQYF
>14|NA|TRBJ1-6|TRBV18|NA
TGTGCCAGCTCACCGGGGGGTAAGGATTCACCCCTCCACTTT
CASSPGGKDSPLHF
>16|NA|TRBJ2-2|TRBV6-2/TRBV6-3|NA
TGTGCCAGCAGTTACTCACTGAGGGTTGGGACCGGGGAGCTGTTTTTT
CASSYSLRVGTGELFF
>15|NA|TRBJ1-4|TRBV18|NA
TGTGCCAGCTCACCAGGGTCAGGCGTTGCTGAAAAACTGTTTTTT
CASSPGSGVAEKLFF
>11|few|TRBJ2-7|TRBV7-9|NA
TGTGCCAGCAGCCGCCAGGGGGAGCAGTACTTC
CASSRQGEQYF
>15|NA|TRBJ1-2|TRBV15|TRBD1
TGTGCCACCAGCAGAGATCTCGGGACAGGGTATGGCTACACCTTC
CATSRDLGTGYGYTF
>16|NA|TRBJ1-1|TRBV3-1/TRBV3-2|NA
TGTGCCAGCAGCCAAGCGCCCCGGGAGGGGAACACTGAAGCTTTCTTT
CASSQAPREGNTEAFF
>14|NA|TRBJ1-2|TRBV3-1/TRBV3-2|NA
TGTGCCAGCAGCCTCGGTACAGGGAACTATGGCTACACCTTC
CASSLGTGNYGYTF
>13|NA|TRBJ1-3|TRBV12-3/TRBV12-4|TRBD1
TGTGCCAGCAGCACAGGGGTAGAAGACACCATATATTTT
CASSTGVEDTIYF
>16|NA|TRBJ2-1|TRBV7-2|TRBD2
TGTGCCAGCAGCGGGACTAGCGGGGGGCGCTACAATGAGCAGTTCTTC
CASSGTSGGRYNEQFF
>12|NA|TRBJ1-2|TRBV15|NA
TGTGCCACCAGCAGAGATGGGGGGAGCTACACCTTC
CATSRDGGSYTF
>15|NA|TRBJ2-7|TRBV3-1/TRBV3-2|TRBD2
TGTGCCAGCAGCCAAACTAGCGGGGGGGCATGGGAGCAGTACTTC
CASSQTSGGAWEQYF
>15|NA|TRBJ1-2|TRBV7-3|TRBD1
TGTGCCAGCAGCTTAACTCGGACAGGGAACTATGGCTACACCTTC
CASSLTRTGNYGYTF
>17|few|TRBJ2-5|TRBV7-6|NA
TGTGCCAGCAGCCCAGAGATAGGGAGTAGATTGGGAGAGACCCAGTACTTC
CASSPEIGSRLGETQYF
>15|NA|TRBJ1-1|TRBV7-9|TRBD1
TGTGCCAGCAGCTCTAACAGGGGGCGAAGCACTGAAGCTTTCTTT
CASSSNRGRSTEAFF
>14|NA|TRBJ2-7|TRBV5-6|TRBD2
TGTGCCAGCAGCTTGGGGACTAGTTATTCGTGGCAGTACTTC
CASSLGTSYSWQYF
>15|NA|TRBJ2-4|TRBV3-1/TRBV3-2|TRBD1
TGTGCCAGCAGCCTTGGAGGGACAGGGGGAAACATTCAGTACTTC
CASSLGGTGGNIQYF
>15|NA|TRBJ2-7|TRBV27|TRBD1
TGTGCCAGCAGTACGACAGGGACGGGGTCCTACGAGCAGTACTTC
CASSTTGTGSYEQYF
>17|NA|TRBJ2-1|TRBV9|TRBD2
TGTGCCAGCAGCCACCCCTTGGGAGGGTTTGGGTTCAATGAGCAGTTCTTC
CASSHPLGGFGFNEQFF
>12|few|TRBJ1-2|TRBV4-2|NA
TGTGCCAGCAGCCAAGGGCACTATGGCTACACCTTC
CASSQGHYGYTF
>14|few|TRBJ1-5|TRBV5-5|TRBD1
TGTGCCAGCAGGGGAGGACAGGCCAATCAGCCCCAGCATTTT
CASRGGQANQPQHF
>16|NA|TRBJ1-5|TRBV28|NA
TGTGCCAGCAGCCTATCCCCCCGACAGGGCAATCAGCCCCAGCATTTT
CASSLSPRQGNQPQHF
>15|NA|TRBJ1-1|TRBV5-1|NA
TGCGCCAGCAGCTTGGGGTGGACTACGAACACTGAAGCTTTCTTT
CASSLGWTTNTEAFF
>15|NA|TRBJ1-6|TRBV18|NA
TGTGCCAGCTCACCACCGAGCGGGGGCGGAGGACCCCTCCACTTT
CASSPPSGGGGPLHF
>16|NA|TRBJ1-4|TRBV7-8|TRBD1
TGTGCCAGCAGCTTAGGAATGGACAGGGTAGAGGAAAAACTGTTTTTT
CASSLGMDRVEEKLFF
>19|once|TRBJ2-7|TRBV7-6|NA
TGTGCCAGCAGCTTAAGGGGGGGGGCCTCCGGTGGGTTATCCTACGAGCAGTACTTC
CASSLRGGASGGLSYEQYF
>16|once|TRBJ1-1|TRBV4-3|NA
TGCGCCAGCAGCCACGCGATCAGGGGCTTGAACACTGAAGCTTTCTTT
CASSHAIRGLNTEAFF
>16|NA|TRBJ1-3|TRBV5-4|TRBD1
TGTGCCAGCAGCTTAGGGACAGGGGGCGCCGGAAACACCATATATTTT
CASSLGTGGAGNTIYF
>14|NA|TRBJ2-7|TRBV5-6|NA
TGTGCCAGCAGCTTGAGGTGGAGCTCCTACGAGCAGTACTTC
CASSLRWSSYEQYF
>14|NA|TRBJ1-6|TRBV7-3|TRBD1
TGTGCCAGCAGCTTATCAGGGGGCGATTCACCCCTCCACTTT
CASSLSGGDSPLHF
>11|once|TRBJ2-3|TRBV18|NA
TGTGCCAGCTCACCTAAAGATACGCAGTATTTT
CASSPKDTQYF
>14|NA|TRBJ2-7|TRBV5-1|TRBD1
TGCGCCAGCAGCTCCGGGACAGGGACCTACGAGCAGTACTTC
CASSSGTGTYEQYF
>13|once|TRBJ1-1|TRBV2|TRBD1
TGTGCCAGCAGTGGGGACAGGGACGCTGAAGCTTTCTTT
CASSGDRDAEAFF
>15|NA|TRBJ2-7|TRBV19|TRBD1
TGTGCCAGTAGTATGCCGGGACAGGGCGGCCACGAGCAGTACTTC
CASSMPGQGGHEQYF
>13|NA|TRBJ1-6|TRBV5-4|TRBD1
TGTGCCAGCAGTTCAGGGGGCAGTTCACCCCTCCACTTT
CASSSGGSSPLHF
>17|NA|TRBJ2-1|TRBV7-8|TRBD2
TGTGCCAGCAGCCCGGATCGGGACGGGGGGGCCGTCAATGAGCAGTTCTTC
CASSPDRDGGAVNEQFF
>14|NA|TRBJ2-7|TRBV4-3|TRBD2
TGCGCCAGCAGCCAAGATGGGAGGGCCCACGAGCAGTACTTC
CASSQDGRAHEQYF
>15|NA|TRBJ1-3|TRBV19|TRBD1
TGTGCCAGTAGTATTGGGGGACAGGACGGAAACACCATATATTTT
CASSIGGQDGNTIYF
>15|once|TRBJ1-2|TRBV6-2/TRBV6-3|NA
TGTGCCAGCAGTTCTGAGGAAGGTCGGCACTATGGCTACACCTTC
CASSSEEGRHYGYTF
>15|few|TRBJ2-7|TRBV30|TRBD1
TGTGCCTGGAGTGTACGGGGGACAGGGGGCCACGAGCAGTACTTC
CAWSVRGTGGHEQYF
>18|NA|TRBJ2-3|TRBV9|TRBD2
TGTGCCAGCAGCCATATGACAGGCGGGACTAGGGCGGCAGATACGCAGTATTTT
CASSHMTGGTRAADTQYF
>12|NA|TRBJ2-7|TRBV7-9|NA
TGTGCCAGCAGCGCGAGGGTTTACGAGCAGTACTTC
CASSARVYEQYF
>14|NA|TRBJ2-2|TRBV28|NA
TGTGCCAGCACCACCGGAGGTAACACCGGGGAGCTGTTTTTT
CASTTGGNTGELFF
>14|NA|TRBJ2-3|TRBV28|NA
TGTGCCAGCAGCCCCCCTTCTAGCACAGATACGCAGTATTTT
CASSPPSSTDTQYF
>14|once|TRBJ1-4|TRBV5-8|TRBD1
TGTGCCAGCAGCTTGGGAAGGACAGGGGAAAAACTGTTTTTT
CASSLGRTGEKLFF